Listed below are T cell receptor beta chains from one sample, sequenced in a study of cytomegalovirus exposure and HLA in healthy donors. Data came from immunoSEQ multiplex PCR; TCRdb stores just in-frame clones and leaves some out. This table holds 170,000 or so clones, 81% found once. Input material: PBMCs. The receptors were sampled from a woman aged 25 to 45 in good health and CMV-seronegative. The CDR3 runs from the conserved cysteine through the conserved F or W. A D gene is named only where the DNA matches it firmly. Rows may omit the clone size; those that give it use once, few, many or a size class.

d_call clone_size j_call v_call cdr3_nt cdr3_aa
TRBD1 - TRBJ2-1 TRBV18 TGTGCCAGCTCACCGACAGGGGACCCCTACAATGAGCAGTTCTTC CASSPTGDPYNEQFF
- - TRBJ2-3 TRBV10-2 TGCGCCAGCAGTGTTACAGGGTACACAGATACGCAGTATTTT CASSVTGYTDTQYF
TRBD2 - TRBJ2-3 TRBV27 TGTGCCAGCAGTTTAGGGACTAGCCTAATCTTCGATACGCAGTATTTT CASSLGTSLIFDTQYF
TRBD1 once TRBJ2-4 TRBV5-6 TGTGCCAGCAGCGAGGGGGCGGTCGACGTAGCCAAAAACATTCAGTACTTC CASSEGAVDVAKNIQYF
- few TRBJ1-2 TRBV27 TGTGCCAGCAGTTTTGGCCACCGCTATGGCTACACCTTC CASSFGHRYGYTF
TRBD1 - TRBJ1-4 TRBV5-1 TGCGCCAGCAGCCCGGGACAGGGGGAGGGCGAAAAACTGTTTTTT CASSPGQGEGEKLFF
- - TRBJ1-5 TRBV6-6 TGTGCCAGCAGTTACCAGGGCTTCCATCAGCCCCAGCATTTT CASSYQGFHQPQHF
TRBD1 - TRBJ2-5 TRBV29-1 TGCAGCATACGGACAGGAAAGCAAGAGACCCAGTACTTC CSIRTGKQETQYF
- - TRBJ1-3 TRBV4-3 TGCGCCAGCAGCCAAGATAGATGGGAGTCTGGAAACACCATATATTTT CASSQDRWESGNTIYF
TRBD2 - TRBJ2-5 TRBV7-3 TGTGCCAGCAGCAATGGACTAGCGGGGCAAGAGACCCAGTACTTC CASSNGLAGQETQYF
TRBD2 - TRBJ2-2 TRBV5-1 TGCGCCAGCAGCCCCTTGGGACTAGCGGGAGTCGGCACCGGGGAGCTGTTTTTT CASSPLGLAGVGTGELFF
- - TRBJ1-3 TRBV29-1 TGCAGCGTTGAAGATCGGGATCTTGGAAACACCATATATTTT CSVEDRDLGNTIYF
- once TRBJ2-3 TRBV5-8 TGTGCCAGCAGCTTGGTTCCGGCGGGTGATACGCAGTATTTT CASSLVPAGDTQYF
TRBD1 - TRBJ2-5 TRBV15 TGTGCCACCAGCGGTAAAATCCGGGACAGGGGGCTTCTGGGAGAGACCCAGTACTTC CATSGKIRDRGLLGETQYF
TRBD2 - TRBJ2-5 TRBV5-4 TGTGCCAGCAGCGGCTCTAGCGGGGGCCCCGGGGAGACCCAGTACTTC CASSGSSGGPGETQYF
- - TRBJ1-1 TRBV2 TGTGCCAGCAGTGGGGCAGGGCTGCACACTGAAGCTTTCTTT CASSGAGLHTEAFF
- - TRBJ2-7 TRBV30 TGTGCCTGGATGACTGGATCCTACGAGCAGTACTTC CAWMTGSYEQYF
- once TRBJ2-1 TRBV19 TGTGCCAGTAGGGGGCAGCAAGGGCCCAATGAGCAGTTCTTC CASRGQQGPNEQFF
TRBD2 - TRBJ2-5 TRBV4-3 TGCGCCAGCAGTTCTTATAGCGGGAGAGACCAAGAGACCCAGTACTTC CASSSYSGRDQETQYF
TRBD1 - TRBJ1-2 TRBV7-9 TGTGCCAGCAGCGTAACACAGGGGGACTACACCTTC CASSVTQGDYTF
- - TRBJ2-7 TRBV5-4 TGTGCCAGCAGCTTGGGGCAGAACTACGAGCAGTACTTC CASSLGQNYEQYF
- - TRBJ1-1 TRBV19 TGTGCCAGTAGCAGAGACACTGCCCTGAACACTGAAGCTTTCTTT CASSRDTALNTEAFF
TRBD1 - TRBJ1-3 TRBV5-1 TGCGCCAGCAGCCGAGAAGGACAGGGGGGAAACACCATATATTTT CASSREGQGGNTIYF
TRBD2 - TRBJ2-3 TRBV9 TGTGCCAGCAGCTCGACTAGCGGGACCCTCACAGATACGCAGTATTTT CASSSTSGTLTDTQYF
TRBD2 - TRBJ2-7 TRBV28 TGTGCCAGCAGTTTCTCCGGCGGGGGGGGCTACGAGCAGTACTTC CASSFSGGGGYEQYF
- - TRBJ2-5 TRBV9 TGTGCCAGCAGCGGGAATCCGGGACTCCCCCCCCCGGAGACCCAGTACTTC CASSGNPGLPPPETQYF
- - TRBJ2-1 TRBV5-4 TGTGCCAGCAGCTTGTCGTCACAGGGTTACAATGAGCAGTTCTTC CASSLSSQGYNEQFF
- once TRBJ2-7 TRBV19 TGTGCCAGTAGTCAAACGGGAACATCCTACGAGCAGTACTTC CASSQTGTSYEQYF
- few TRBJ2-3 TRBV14 TGTGCCAGCAGCCAAGATAGCCCAGATACGCAGTATTTT CASSQDSPDTQYF
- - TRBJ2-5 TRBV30 TGTGCTTCCACAGGGTCCGGAGAGACCCAGTACTTC CASTGSGETQYF
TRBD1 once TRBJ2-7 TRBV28 TGTGCCAGCAGCTCGCCCGGACAGGGGGCCTACGAGCAGTACTTC CASSSPGQGAYEQYF